Below, 19 T cell receptor beta chains from the same sample are listed, as sequenced in a study of monozygotic twins with inflammatory bowel disease. No DNA is given; TCRdb re-called the 5' RACE reads and lists each CDR3 protein once. In all, the sample yields roughly 330,000 distinct CDR3 sequences. The source material was blood. These receptors came from a human donor with ulcerative colitis or Crohn's disease, or a healthy co-twin of an affected twin (not recorded which).

The V gene is TRBV5-1, the J gene TRBJ2-7; TCRdb names TRBD1, which stays unverified in the absence of DNA. Germline loops: CDR1 SGHRS, CDR2 YFSETQ. The CDR3 runs 17 residues. CDR3 loop: CASSRGTAPGVGYEQYF.

The rearrangement joins TRBV28 to TRBJ2-1; TCRdb indicates TRBD2, and absent DNA this call remains unverified. The CDR3 sequence is 16 residues long. The germline CDR1 and CDR2 sequences are MDHEN and SYDVKM. The CDR3 sequence: CASEEKGSGGYNEQFF.

The J gene is TRBJ2-7, the V gene TRBV10-3; TCRdb lists TRBD2, though no DNA is available to test this call. The CDR3 spans 13 residues. Germline V gene sequence: CDR1 ENHRY, CDR2 SYGVKD. This CDR3 is CATHGGYFYEQYF.

The rearrangement joins TRBV29-1 to TRBJ1-1; TCRdb returns TRBD1, unconfirmable since there is no DNA. The CDR3 loop spans 13 amino acids. Germline CDR1 and CDR2: SQVTM and ANQGSEA. CDR3 region: CSVTGTGNTEAFF.

The chain carries TRBV6-5 and TRBJ2-3; TCRdb names TRBD2, which stays unverified in the absence of DNA. Germline CDR1 reads MNHEY; CDR2 reads SVGAGI. The CDR3 runs 15 residues. The CDR3 loop is CASSYSGEATDTQYF.

The chain employs TRBV27 and TRBJ1-4; no DNA is available, so the TRBD1 call from TCRdb remains unchecked. This CDR3 has 14 residues. In germline, CDR1 is MNHEY, CDR2 SMNVEV (reference sequence). The CDR3 sequence is CASSFSGGREKLFF.

The chain combines TRBV15 with TRBJ2-6. This CDR3 region has 16 residues. CDR1 and CDR2 (germline): LNHNV, YYDKDF (reference sequence). CDR3 region: CATSSDRDSGANVLTF.

The rearrangement uses TRBV6-2 or TRBV6-3 and TRBJ2-7. Germline CDR1 is MNHEY and CDR2 is SVGEGT. This CDR3 spans 13 amino acids. The CDR3 protein is CASSRTENYEQYF.

CDR3 in amino acids: CASRPGLAGPQETQYF. This chain uses TRBV4-3 with TRBJ2-5; TCRdb reports TRBD2, a call that lacks DNA to check it against. Germline loops: CDR1 LGHNA, CDR2 YSLEER. The CDR3 is made up of 16 amino acids.

This sequence joins TRBV20-1 and TRBJ2-2. The germline gives CDR1 DFQATT, CDR2 SNEGSKA (reference sequence). There are 13 residues in the CDR3. The CDR3: CSARDSDTGELFF.

The CDR3 sequence is CAGDRGQETQYF. The genes are TRBV30 and TRBJ2-5; TCRdb selects TRBD1, and the lack of DNA leaves this call unchecked. Germline CDR1 reads GTSNPN; CDR2 reads SVGIG (reference sequence). This CDR3 has 12 residues.

The J gene is TRBJ1-3, the V gene TRBV6-1; TCRdb names TRBD1, which stays unverified in the absence of DNA. Germline V gene lookup returns CDR1 MNHNS and CDR2 SASEGT. The CDR3 totals 15 residues. CDR3 in amino acids: CASSPVINPRDSIYF.

J is TRBJ2-1 and V is TRBV28; lacking DNA, the TRBD1 call made by TCRdb goes unchecked. Germline V gives CDR1 MDHEN, CDR2 SYDVKM. The CDR3 extends over 15 amino acids. The CDR3 loop reads CASSLTQGAYNEQFF.

The chain couples TRBV12-3 or TRBV12-4 to TRBJ2-4; the D call from TCRdb, TRBD1, cannot be confirmed without DNA. The CDR3 contains 14 residues. The CDR3: CASSFQGTKNIQYF.

The chain links TRBV20-1 to TRBJ1-5; TCRdb picks TRBD1, but there is no DNA to check that call. Germline V gene sequence: CDR1 DFQATT, CDR2 SNEGSKA (reference sequence). This CDR3 is 15 amino acids long. CDR3 loop: CSARVPGTGNQPQHF.

The chain is built from TRBV7-2 and TRBJ1-2; lacking DNA, the TRBD1 call made by TCRdb goes unchecked. The CDR3 covers 14 residues. CDR1 SGHTA and CDR2 FQGNSA come from the germline V gene. The CDR3 loop is CASSTRTGGGGYTF.

J is TRBJ2-7 and V is TRBV10-2; TCRdb's assignment of TRBD1 cannot be checked, as there is no DNA. Germline V CDR1 and CDR2: WSHSY, SAAADI. CDR3 length equals 14 residues. CDR3 in amino acids: CASRGDRNSYEQDF.

The gene calls are TRBV5-1 and TRBJ2-1. This CDR3 comprises 16 residues. Germline V gives CDR1 SGHRS, CDR2 YFSETQ. CDR3 sequence: CASSWGWSSSYNEQFF.

The J gene is TRBJ1-1, the V gene TRBV6-5. The CDR3 is 14 residues long. Germline V gene data show CDR1 as MNHEY and CDR2 as SVGAGI. The CDR3 loop is CASSYDTGNTEAFF.